This T cell receptor (beta chain) was observed in a study of human T cells and chemical hapten exposure. This CDR3 is built from 14 residues. V lost 1 base and J lost 7, with 13 bases in between. CDR1 is SGHTA, CDR2 FQGNSA, per germline. Individual cDNA molecules had unique molecular identifiers attached to them by the library. Original methodology: Across samples, TCR counts had a median of around 100,000 and ranged from about 23,224 to 690,600. TCRdb re-called the RACE reads through MiXCR, storing one row per CDR3 protein. TCRdb's processing, not the study's, gives the V and J calls here. The data contain about 120,000 distinct CDR3 sequences, roughly 14% of them singletons. The time point was: pre-sensitization, week 0. Treatment specified: therapeutic diphenylcyclopropenone sensitization with weekly scalp DPC.

Sequences were derived from whole blood, sampled in connection with sensitization to the hapten diphenylcyclopropenone (DPC). The chain links TRBV7-2 to TRBJ1-1; D call uncertain. The sequence derives from a woman aged 18-30 years with alopecia areata. Some clones in this sample may be carry-over from other donors' samples. DNA of the CDR3: TGTGCCAGCAGCTTAGGGGGAATATTCGGTGAAGCTTTCTTT. It translates to CASSLGGIFGEAFF. The entire variable domain, with the rest obtained from reference TRBV7-2 and TRBJ1-1, is as follows: GAGVSQSPSNKVTEKGKDVELRCDPISGHTALYWYRQSLGQGLEFLIYFQGNSAPDKSGLPSDRFSAERTGGSVSTLTIQRTQQEDSAVYLCASSLGGIFGEAFFGQGTRLTVV.